The 23 T cell receptor beta chains listed next were all sequenced from one sample in a study of OX40 agonist ivuxolimab in advanced cancers. TCRdb's table, derived via immunoSEQ multiplex PCR, lists solely in-frame clones and lacks some. The sample consists of about 58,000 clones, roughly nine tenths of them appearing once. The sequencing used CD4+ or CD8+ T cells sorted from blood, collected in a trial of the OX40 agonist ivuxolimab. The receptor set was obtained from an adult with an advanced solid tumor such as melanoma, head and neck, liver or kidney cancer.

The chain combines TRBV29-1 with TRBJ2-1; the D gene is possibly TRBD2 (7 bases). This CDR3 comprises 15 residues. V shed 6 bases and J shed 4 bases, with 19 bases lying between them. Germline CDR1 and CDR2: SQVTM and ANQGSEA. The CDR3 coding sequence is TGCAGCGTAGGGCTCGGAGGGGGGGATTACAATGAGCAGTTCTTC. It yields the protein CSVGLGGGDYNEQFF.

V is TRBV15 and J is TRBJ1-2; D may be TRBD1 (5 bases). The CDR3 is 14 residues long. CDR1 and CDR2 from the germline V gene are LNHNV and YYDKDF (reference sequence). V lost 0 bases and J lost 2, with 7 bases in between. The CDR3 is CATSRDRTNYGYTF. The CDR3 bases are TGTGCCACCAGCAGAGACAGGACAAACTATGGCTACACCTTC.

The chain has TRBV13 and TRBJ1-5; D is uncertain. Trimming removed 6 bases at V and 4 bases at J, with 7 bases between. This CDR3 comprises 12 residues. Germline V lookup: CDR1 PRHDT, CDR2 FYEKMQ (reference sequence). In DNA form, the CDR3 reads TGTGCCAGCAGTTTATTAAATCAGCCCCAGCATTTT. Residues: CASSLLNQPQHF.

The chain links TRBV4-2 to TRBJ2-1, with 12 bases that match TRBD2. J lost 6 bases, V lost 4 bases, and 10 bases had no gene match. The length of the CDR3 is 17 residues. Germline loops: CDR1 LGHNA, CDR2 YNFKEQ. The CDR3 DNA follows: TGTGCCAGCAGCCCTCTAGAGACTAGCGGGAGAGGCAATGAGCAGTTCTTC. This encodes CASSPLETSGRGNEQFF.

The chain couples TRBV11-2 to TRBJ2-1; tentative D call: TRBD2 (5 bases). The CDR3 spans 15 residues. Germline V gene data show CDR1 as SGHAT and CDR2 as FQNNGV. Trimming took 2 bases from V and 2 from J, leaving 10 bases between them. This chain's CDR3 is CASSLLALAYNEQFF. Written as DNA, the CDR3 is TGTGCCAGCAGCTTATTGGCACTAGCCTACAATGAGCAGTTCTTC. Full variable domain (outside the CDR3, taken from reference TRBV11-2 and TRBJ2-1): EAGVAQSPRYKIIEKRQSVAFWCNPISGHATLYWYQQILGQGPKLLIQFQNNGVVDDSQLPKDRFSAERLKGVDSTLKIQPAKLEDSAVYLCASSLLALAYNEQFFGPGTRLTVL.

The chain has TRBV18 and TRBJ1-2; the D is unclear. The germline V gene has CDR1 KGHSH and CDR2 LQKENI. V was pared by 5 bases and J by 6 bases, with 19 bases between. The CDR3 runs 15 residues. The CDR3 here is CASSEEGAVIHGYTF. Here the CDR3 DNA reads TGTGCCAGCTCAGAGGAGGGAGCCGTCATTCATGGCTACACCTTC.

The J gene is TRBJ1-2, the V gene TRBV2, with D possibly matching TRBD1 (5 bases). The CDR3 has 15 amino acids. Deletions cut 7 bases from V and 0 bases from J, with 15 bases between. Germline V gives CDR1 SNHLY, CDR2 FYNNEI. CDR3 in DNA: TGTGCCAGCACTGTAGGTGCAGGGCCTAACTATGGCTACACCTTC. Protein product: CASTVGAGPNYGYTF. Full variable domain (remainder filled in from reference TRBV2 and TRBJ1-2): EPEVTQTPSHQVTQMGQEVILRCVPISNHLYFYWYRQILGQKVEFLVSFYNNEISEKSEIFDDQFSVERPDGSNFTLKIRSTKLEDSAMYFCASTVGAGPNYGYTFGSGTRLTVV.

Here the CDR3 DNA reads TGTGCCAGCAGTTCCCTTCCGGATGGGCGGCAGTACTTC. It encodes CASSSLPDGRQYF. V is TRBV28 and J is TRBJ2-7; D unresolved. V gave up 4 bases and J gave up 9 bases, with 16 bases separating them. CDR3 size: 13 residues. Germline lookup yields CDR1 MDHEN and CDR2 SYDVKM. The variable domain in full, completed from reference TRBV28 and TRBJ2-7, reads DVKVTQSSRYLVKRTGEKVFLECVQDMDHENMFWYRQDPGLGLRLIYFSYDVKMKEKGDIPEGYSVSREKKERFSLILESASTNQTSMYLCASSSLPDGRQYFGPGTRLTVT.

The chain recombines TRBV25-1 with TRBJ1-4; maybe TRBD1 (5 bases). Germline loops: CDR1 MGHDK, CDR2 SYGVNS. V was shortened by 3 bases and J by 11 bases, with 13 bases between the two germline ends. The CDR3 is made up of 13 amino acids. As DNA, the CDR3 is TGTGCCAGCAGTGACGGACGGGAGGGGAAACTGTTTTTT. It encodes CASSDGREGKLFF. The variable domain in full, completed from reference TRBV25-1 and TRBJ1-4, reads EADIYQTPRYLVIGTGKKITLECSQTMGHDKMYWYQQDPGMELHLIHYSYGVNSTEKGDLSSESTVSRIRTEHFPLTLESARPSHTSQYLCASSDGREGKLFFGSGTQLSVL.

A single count supports this clone. The chain links TRBV7-9 to TRBJ1-5; no clear D gene. CDR3 length: 13 amino acids. Looked up from germline, CDR1 is SEHNR and CDR2 is FQNEAQ (reference sequence). Trimming took 1 base from V and 4 from J, leaving 5 bases between them. In nucleotides, the CDR3 is TGTGCCAGCAGCTTAGGTCCGAATCAGCCCCAGCATTTT. Translated: CASSLGPNQPQHF.

This clone was observed once. The genes are TRBV13 and TRBJ2-5; 7 bases match TRBD2. Germline CDR1 and CDR2: PRHDT and FYEKMQ (reference sequence). V trimming: 7 bases; J trimming: 3 bases; junction bases outside the gene matches: 8. The length of the CDR3 is 14 residues. For the CDR3, the DNA is TGTGCCAGCACCCACGGGGGGTTTGAAGAGACCCAGTACTTC. Protein product: CASTHGGFEETQYF.

This clone has just a few counts. The V gene is TRBV7-9, the J gene TRBJ2-3; 11 bases are shared with TRBD2. The CDR3 spans 15 residues. Germline V CDR1 and CDR2: SEHNR, FQNEAQ (reference sequence). With 7 bases clipped from V and 4 bases from J, the junction kept 7 bases outside the gene matches. The CDR3 nucleotides are TGTGCCAGCACCGAACTAGCGGGAGAAGCAGATACGCAGTATTTT. It specifies CASTELAGEADTQYF.

This chain joins TRBV28 and TRBJ2-7; D not resolved. Trimming removed 1 base at V and 6 bases at J, with 7 bases between. CDR3 size: 12 residues. The germline V gene encodes CDR1 MDHEN and CDR2 SYDVKM. The CDR3 protein is CASSLSIGEQYF. The CDR3, as DNA: TGTGCCAGCAGTTTATCGATAGGCGAGCAGTACTTC.

The chain employs TRBV6-6 and TRBJ2-3; the D call may be TRBD1 or TRBD2 (5 bases each). Germline assignment: CDR1 MNHNY and CDR2 SVGAGI (reference sequence). The CDR3 extends over 16 amino acids. The V and J ends lost 0 bases and 0 bases respectively, with 10 bases between them. CDR3 loop: CASSYSGTTSTDTQYF. In DNA, the CDR3 is TGTGCCAGCAGTTACTCTGGGACCACTAGCACAGATACGCAGTATTTT.

This chain links TRBV7-9 with TRBJ2-1; 7 bases agree with TRBD2. The germline V gene has CDR1 SEHNR and CDR2 FQNEAQ (reference sequence). After removal of 2 bases from V and 5 bases from J, the junction contained 15 bases not matched to a gene. CDR3 size: 18 residues. The DNA of the CDR3 is TGTGCCAGCAGCTTAAGCCCCCCCCCGCTAGCGGCTAACAATGAGCAGTTCTTC. Protein: CASSLSPPPLAANNEQFF.

The chain links TRBV7-8 to TRBJ2-1; perhaps TRBD2 as D (6 bases). Germline V gene lookup returns CDR1 SGHVS and CDR2 FQNEAQ. The CDR3 is 18 amino acids. Trimming stripped 6 bases from V and 0 bases from J, with 21 bases between. The CDR3 DNA reads TGTGCCAGCAGGGCCCAATTCCTTCTAGCGAACTCCTACAATGAGCAGTTCTTC. Translated: CASRAQFLLANSYNEQFF.

The chain couples TRBV27 to TRBJ1-5, with D possibly matching TRBD1 (6 bases). Per the germline V gene, CDR1 is MNHEY and CDR2 is SMNVEV (reference sequence). Trimming left V 4 bases short and J 7 bases short, with 14 bases between. The CDR3 contains 14 residues. The CDR3 region has the DNA TGTGCCAGCAGTTCACAGGGCAGATTGCAGCCCCAGCATTTT. This sequence encodes CASSSQGRLQPQHF.

J is TRBJ1-2 and V is TRBV28, with unresolved D. V was cut by 6 bases and J by 3 bases, with 20 bases left in between. The CDR3 runs to 16 residues. Germline V gives CDR1 MDHEN, CDR2 SYDVKM. CDR3 sequence: CASSPRILGRDYGYTF. DNA of the CDR3: TGTGCCAGCAGCCCCCGTATCCTCGGGAGGGACTATGGCTACACCTTC.

This chain links TRBV11-2 with TRBJ2-2, with unresolved D. The length of the CDR3 is 13 residues. Trimming took 3 bases from V and 2 from J, leaving 4 bases between them. The germline CDR1 and CDR2 sequences are SGHAT and FQNNGV. The DNA for the CDR3 is TGTGCCAGCAGCTTGGTCAACACCGGGGAGCTGTTTTTT. Encoded protein: CASSLVNTGELFF.

The rearrangement links TRBV6-5 to TRBJ1-1; tentative D call: TRBD1 (5 bases). CDR3 length: 14 amino acids. V was shortened by 4 bases and J by 1 base, with 10 bases between the two germline ends. Germline V gene lookup returns CDR1 MNHEY and CDR2 SVGAGI. CDR3 residues: CASSWGPPNTEAFF. The CDR3 DNA is TGTGCCAGCAGTTGGGGACCGCCGAACACTGAAGCTTTCTTT.

The chain recombines TRBV9 with TRBJ2-2; D is uncertain. CDR1 is SGDLS and CDR2 is YYNGEE in the germline V gene. V lost 6 bases and J lost 1, with 16 bases in between. The CDR3 length is 16 residues. Written as DNA, the CDR3 is TGTGCCAGCACCGGTAGTGGAGAGGAGAACACCGGGGAGCTGTTTTTT. This codes for CASTGSGEENTGELFF.

This clone has a single count. J is TRBJ2-7 and V is TRBV4-2; possible D gene TRBD2, 6 bases. Germline CDR1 LGHNA, CDR2 YNFKEQ. The CDR3 consists of 15 residues. Trimming left V 4 bases short and J 0 bases short, with 13 bases between. CDR3 region: CASSRESGLSYEQYF. CDR3 coding DNA: TGTGCCAGCAGCCGGGAAAGCGGGCTCTCCTACGAGCAGTACTTC.

The rearrangement joins TRBV4-3 to TRBJ1-5, with D perhaps TRBD1 (5 bases). Germline assignment: CDR1 LGHNA and CDR2 YSLEER. The CDR3 spans 18 residues. V lost 0 bases, J lost 0 bases, and 15 bases lay in between. CDR3: CASSQDPSGFYSNQPQHF. The CDR3 DNA is TGCGCCAGCAGCCAAGATCCATCAGGGTTCTATAGCAATCAGCCCCAGCATTTT.